What follows is one T cell receptor (beta chain) and its context. Sequencing used immunoSEQ multiplex PCR; TCRdb keeps in-frame clones, though not all of them. This table has 70,000 to 90,000 clones, around 89% appearing once. The data are from a study of OX40 agonist ivuxolimab in advanced cancers. Study summary: Those treated in dose escalation had hepatocellular carcinoma, melanoma, renal cell cancer or head and neck cancer.

The ends were cut back, 2 bases at V and 5 bases at J, with 12 bases in the middle. Germline V lookup: CDR1 SEHNR, CDR2 FQNEAQ (reference sequence). The CDR3 totals 14 residues. People who had autoimmune disease history or systemic immunosuppression were excluded. This clonotype originated in an adult with an advanced solid tumor such as melanoma, head and neck, liver or kidney cancer. The source material was CD4+ or CD8+ T cells sorted from blood, sampled in a trial of the OX40 agonist ivuxolimab. V gene TRBV7-9 combines with J gene TRBJ2-5; D is possibly TRBD2 (6 bases). The CDR3 sequence is CASSLREVEETQYF. CDR3 sequence (DNA): TGTGCCAGCAGCTTAAGGGAGGTGGAGGAGACCCAGTACTTC.